The 21 T cell receptor beta chains below were found in one sample sequenced in a study of molecular identifiers for immune sequencing clone quantification. A single record per CDR3 protein comes from TCRdb applying MiXCR to the PCR reads. The sample gives more than 450,000 distinct CDR3 sequences, about a quarter of which show up once; 0.76% is in the top ten. Material for sequencing was naive CD8+ T cells from blood, with Jurkat cell RNA spiked in. Subset here: FACS-sorted CD8+CD4-CCR7+CD45RA+ naive T cells. These receptors came from a human donor in good health. Some libraries in this study had Jurkat cell RNA spiked in.

The rearrangement links TRBV5-6 to TRBJ1-1, with D possibly being TRBD1 (5 bases). The germline V gene has CDR1 SGHDT and CDR2 YYEEEE. V was clipped by 3 bases and J by 2 bases, with 14 bases between them. There are 15 residues in the CDR3. The DNA of the CDR3 is TGTGCCAGCAGCTACGCGCAGGGTCTAAACACTGAAGCTTTCTTT. It codes for CASSYAQGLNTEAFF.

At least ten counts were recorded for this clonotype. The chain joins TRBV28 to TRBJ2-7; 7 nucleotides match TRBD2. Germline V gene lookup returns CDR1 MDHEN and CDR2 SYDVKM. CDR3 length equals 20 residues. V gave up 5 bases and J gave up 3 bases; unmatched junction bases: 25. Here the CDR3 reads CASSTQTSATYIRLGYEQYF. The CDR3 DNA sequence: TGTGCCAGCAGTACTCAAACTAGCGCAACATACATCCGTTTGGGCTACGAGCAGTACTTC.

In the case of this clonotype: A much larger clone is a single base away; this may be a read error. The chain has TRBV7-9 and TRBJ2-5; D unclear. The length of the CDR3 is 13 residues. Per germline, CDR1 SEHNR and CDR2 FQNEAQ (reference sequence). Trimming stripped 1 base from V and 7 bases from J, with 10 bases between. The chain's CDR3 is CASSLVSEGTQYF. CDR3 DNA: TGTGCCAGCAGCTTAGTATCAGAAGGGACCCAGTACTTC.

The chain carries TRBV7-9 and TRBJ2-2; 7 nucleotides agree with TRBD2. V lost 5 bases and J lost 6; bases outside the gene matches: 3. Germline-derived CDR1 and CDR2 are SEHNR and FQNEAQ (reference sequence). The CDR3 covers 13 residues. In DNA form, the CDR3 reads TGTGCCAGCAGCCCAAGCGGGGCCGGGGAGCTGTTTTTT. Translating gives CASSPSGAGELFF. The variable domain in full, with the rest retrieved from reference TRBV7-9 and TRBJ2-2, is DTGVSQNPRHKITKRGQNVTFRCDPISEHNRLYWYRQTLGQGPEFLTYFQNEAQLEKSRLLSDRFSAERPKGSFSTLEIQRTEQGDSAMYLCASSPSGAGELFFGEGSRLTVL.

This clonotype was counted many times. V usage is TRBV28 and J usage is TRBJ2-2; 10 bases are a match to TRBD1. The V and J ends lost 1 base and 3 bases, in that order; junction bases with no gene match: 5. In germline, CDR1 is MDHEN, CDR2 SYDVKM. This CDR3 is built from 17 residues. The CDR3 reads CASSLFSGTGDTGELFF. For the CDR3, the DNA is TGTGCCAGCAGTTTATTTTCCGGGACAGGGGACACCGGGGAGCTGTTTTTT.

The chain carries TRBV5-5 and TRBJ1-5; 9 bases match TRBD1. V dropped 0 bases and J dropped 0; count of bases not matched to a gene: 4. This CDR3 region has 17 residues. Germline V lookup: CDR1 SGHKS, CDR2 YYEKEE (reference sequence). Written as DNA, the CDR3 is TGTGCCAGCAGCTTGGAAGGGACAGGGAATAGCAATCAGCCCCAGCATTTT. Its translation: CASSLEGTGNSNQPQHF.

On this clonotype itself: The junction differs from germline at one of its ends, possibly a read error. The chain joins TRBV5-6 to TRBJ2-7, with TRBD2 matching 9 bases. Germline CDR1 SGHDT, CDR2 YYEEEE. The CDR3 sequence is 14 residues long. The CDR3 nucleotides read TGTACCAGCAGCCCGGGAGCGGGAGGCTACGAGCAGTACTTC. Protein sequence: CTSSPGAGGYEQYF.

J is TRBJ2-3 and V is TRBV7-9; D perhaps matches TRBD2 (5 bases). The CDR3 extends over 16 amino acids. Per germline, CDR1 SEHNR and CDR2 FQNEAQ (reference sequence). The germline V and J ends were trimmed by 2 bases and 0 bases, with 12 bases remaining between them. CDR3 in amino acids: CASSLLTGGSTDTQYF. The CDR3 coding sequence is TGTGCCAGCAGCTTATTGACTGGCGGGAGCACAGATACGCAGTATTTT.

This clonotype showed up many times. DNA of the CDR3: TGTGCCAGCAGCTTCAGACAGCAAGTTGTGGCTTTCTTT. The encoded protein is CASSFRQQVVAFF. The chain is built from TRBV5-6 and TRBJ1-1, with TRBD1 as a possible D gene (5 bases). With 2 bases removed from V and 11 bases from J, the gap between germline ends came to 16 bases. The germline CDR1 and CDR2 sequences are SGHDT and YYEEEE. The CDR3 consists of 13 residues.

The chain combines TRBV30 with TRBJ2-7; D is perhaps TRBD1 (6 bases). Per the germline V gene, CDR1 is GTSNPN and CDR2 is SVGIG (reference sequence). The CDR3 contains 12 residues. V was cut by 5 bases and J by 6 bases, with 14 bases left in between. This CDR3 is CAWGPTGFEQYF. Here the CDR3 DNA reads TGTGCCTGGGGACCCACAGGGTTCGAGCAGTACTTC.

The genes are TRBV9 and TRBJ1-1; no firm D call. The CDR3 spans 15 residues. Trimming took 4 bases from V and 0 from J, leaving 13 bases between them. Germline CDR1 reads SGDLS; CDR2 reads YYNGEE. CDR3 residues: CASSPFLIMNTEAFF. Here the CDR3 DNA reads TGTGCCAGCAGCCCATTTCTAATTATGAACACTGAAGCTTTCTTT.

This clonotype was observed once. One end of the junction is discordant with germline, which a read error may explain. The J gene is TRBJ1-1, the V gene TRBV7-8; D is perhaps TRBD1 (5 bases). There are 14 residues in the CDR3. The germline CDR1 and CDR2 sequences are SGHVS and FQNEAQ. The CDR3 sequence: CASSSSGTVGEASF. CDR3 coding DNA: TGTGCCAGCAGCTCCTCCGGGACGGTGGGTGAAGCTTCCTTT.

This clonotype was found a few times. The chain couples TRBV20-1 to TRBJ2-3; TRBD2 matches at 8 bases. The CDR3 length is 14 residues. The J segment lost 4 bases and the V segment lost 4 bases, leaving 7 bases of the junction unmatched. Germline CDR1 reads DFQATT; CDR2 reads SNEGSKA (reference sequence). The CDR3 sequence: CSAISGEGPDTQYF. The CDR3 DNA is TGCAGTGCTATTAGCGGGGAGGGACCAGATACGCAGTATTTT.

This chain links TRBV4-1 with TRBJ2-2, with 8 bases identical to TRBD2. This CDR3 has 18 amino acids. J was trimmed by 4 bases and V by 0 bases; bases with no gene match: 10. The germline V gene has CDR1 MGHRA and CDR2 YSYEKL. The CDR3 bases are TGCGCCAGCAGCCAAGACCCTCCGGGGGGGCCGAGCACCGGGGAGCTGTTTTTT. Its protein is CASSQDPPGGPSTGELFF.

This clonotype has ten or more counts. V usage is TRBV11-2 and J usage is TRBJ2-6; no definite D call. Germline V gene data show CDR1 as SGHAT and CDR2 as FQNNGV. With 5 bases removed from V and 8 bases from J, the gap between germline ends came to 19 bases. The CDR3 consists of 16 residues. CDR3 amino acids: CASSGPDIRWSNVLTF. The CDR3 nucleotides are TGTGCCAGCAGCGGCCCTGACATCCGATGGTCCAACGTCCTGACTTTC.

On this clonotype itself: This may come from a read error, since a much larger clone is one base off. The chain links TRBV2 to TRBJ2-5; the D gene is possibly TRBD2 (5 bases). The CDR3 has 12 residues. CDR1 and CDR2 from the germline V gene are SNHLY and FYNNEI. The CDR3 spells CASSDEEETQNF. For the CDR3, the DNA is TGTGCCAGCAGTGATGAGGAGGAGACCCAGAACTTC. The whole variable domain, remainder taken from reference TRBV2 and TRBJ2-5, is EPEVTQTPSHQVTQMGQEVILRCVPISNHLYFYWYRQILGQKVEFLVSFYNNEISEKSEIFDDQFSVERPDGSNFTLKIRSTKLEDSAMYFCASSDEEETQNFGPGTRLLVL.

This clonotype appeared many times. The chain couples TRBV4-3 to TRBJ2-3; D remains unclear. The CDR3 consists of 15 residues. Trimming shortened V by 0 bases and J by 0 bases, and 7 bases separated the two germline ends. Germline V gene sequence: CDR1 LGHNA, CDR2 YSLEER. In nucleotides, the CDR3 is TGCGCCAGCAGCCAAGATGTCGCGAGCACAGATACGCAGTATTTT. Translated: CASSQDVASTDTQYF.

The V call is TRBV7-8, the J call TRBJ2-5; D not resolved. V gave up 5 bases and J gave up 5 bases, with 9 bases separating them. This CDR3 spans 12 amino acids. Germline V CDR1 and CDR2: SGHVS, FQNEAQ. CDR3 loop: CASSTPAETQYF. The DNA of the CDR3 is TGTGCCAGCAGCACTCCAGCGGAGACCCAGTACTTC.

The sample holds a few counts of this clonotype. This chain uses TRBV6-4 with TRBJ1-5, with D perhaps TRBD1 (6 bases). CDR3 length: 12 residues. The V gene lost 10 bases and the J gene lost 7 bases, with 14 bases spanning the gap. The germline V gene has CDR1 MRHNA and CDR2 SNTAGT. Here the CDR3 reads CANLQGLQPQHF. The DNA for the CDR3 is TGTGCCAACCTACAGGGTTTACAGCCCCAGCATTTT.

This clonotype was recorded many times. This chain joins TRBV6-5 and TRBJ2-1, with 8 bases that match TRBD2. Per the germline V gene, CDR1 is MNHEY and CDR2 is SVGAGI. The CDR3 is 14 amino acids. J gave up 12 bases and V 2 bases, and 9 bases lay outside the gene matches. This chain's CDR3 is CASSYLLTSAVQFF. In DNA form, the CDR3 reads TGTGCCAGCAGTTACCTCTTGACTAGCGCGGTGCAGTTCTTC.

The rearrangement joins TRBV19 to TRBJ1-5; D remains ambiguous. Trimming left V 3 bases short and J 7 bases short, with 7 bases between. Germline assignment: CDR1 LNHDA and CDR2 SQIVND (reference sequence). This CDR3 contains 12 residues. As DNA, the CDR3 is TGTGCCAGTAGTATGTGGAGGCAGCCCCAGCATTTT. Its protein product is CASSMWRQPQHF. Full variable domain (rest looked up from reference TRBV19 and TRBJ1-5): DGGITQSPKYLFRKEGQNVTLSCEQNLNHDAMYWYRQDPGQGLRLIYYSQIVNDFQKGDIAEGYSVSREKKESFPLTVTSAQKNPTAFYLCASSMWRQPQHFGDGTRLSIL.